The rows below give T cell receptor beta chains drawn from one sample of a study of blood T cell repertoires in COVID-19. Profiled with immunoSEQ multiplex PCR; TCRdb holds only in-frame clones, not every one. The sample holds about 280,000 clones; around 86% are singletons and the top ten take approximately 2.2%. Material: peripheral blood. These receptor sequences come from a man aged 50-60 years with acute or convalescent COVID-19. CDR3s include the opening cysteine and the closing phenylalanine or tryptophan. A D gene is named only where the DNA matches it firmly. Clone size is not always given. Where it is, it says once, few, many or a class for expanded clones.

cdr3_aa: CASTLTGGGETQYF; cdr3_nt: TGTGCCAGCACTTTGACAGGGGGGGGAGAGACCCAGTACTTC; v_call: TRBV6-5; d_call: TRBD1; j_call: TRBJ2-5; clone_size: .
cdr3_aa: CASQEGGYGGELFF; cdr3_nt: TGTGCCAGTCAGGAGGGGGGGTATGGCGGGGAGCTGTTTTTT; v_call: TRBV19; d_call: .; j_call: TRBJ2-2; clone_size: once
cdr3_aa: CASSIMNGGEETQYF; cdr3_nt: TGTGCCAGTAGTATTATGAACGGGGGGGAAGAGACCCAGTACTTC; v_call: TRBV19; d_call: TRBD2; j_call: TRBJ2-5; clone_size: .
cdr3_aa: CASSLQGMNTEAFF; cdr3_nt: TGTGCCAGCAGCTTGCAGGGTATGAACACTGAAGCTTTCTTT; v_call: TRBV9; d_call: .; j_call: TRBJ1-1; clone_size: .
cdr3_aa: CASSEAGGGGSYNEQFF; cdr3_nt: TGTGCCAGCAGTGAAGCGGGCGGGGGGGGTAGCTACAATGAGCAGTTCTTC; v_call: TRBV6-1; d_call: TRBD2; j_call: TRBJ2-1; clone_size: .
cdr3_aa: CASSIGTGLSYNSPLHF; cdr3_nt: TGTGCCAGCAGCATAGGGACAGGGTTATCCTATAATTCACCCCTCCACTTT; v_call: TRBV5-8; d_call: TRBD1; j_call: TRBJ1-6; clone_size: .
cdr3_aa: CATSRDPVLTGNAYEQYF; cdr3_nt: TGTGCCACCAGCAGAGATCCAGTATTAACAGGGAATGCGTACGAGCAGTACTTC; v_call: TRBV15; d_call: .; j_call: TRBJ2-7; clone_size: .
cdr3_aa: CASSGGGPVTGEQFF; cdr3_nt: TGTGCCAGCAGCGGCGGGGGGCCTGTTACAGGCGAGCAGTTCTTC; v_call: TRBV7-9; d_call: TRBD2; j_call: TRBJ2-1; clone_size: .
cdr3_aa: CSATGNTEAFF; cdr3_nt: TGCAGTGCGACAGGGAACACTGAAGCTTTCTTT; v_call: TRBV20-1; d_call: .; j_call: TRBJ1-1; clone_size: .
cdr3_aa: CASSYGQARREPQHF; cdr3_nt: TGTGCCAGCAGTTACGGACAGGCGAGAAGAGAGCCCCAGCATTTT; v_call: TRBV6-6; d_call: TRBD1; j_call: TRBJ1-5; clone_size: .
cdr3_aa: CAISRGDRVQYF; cdr3_nt: TGTGCCATCTCCCGGGGGGACCGGGTGCAGTATTTT; v_call: TRBV12-3/TRBV12-4; d_call: TRBD2; j_call: TRBJ2-3; clone_size: once
cdr3_aa: CAWSIHRDRSYTFTDTQYF; cdr3_nt: TGTGCCTGGAGTATTCATCGTGACAGGTCCTATACTTTCACAGATACGCAGTATTTT; v_call: TRBV30; d_call: .; j_call: TRBJ2-3; clone_size: .
cdr3_aa: CASRVTGALYEQYF; cdr3_nt: TGCGCCAGCAGGGTGACAGGGGCCCTCTACGAGCAGTACTTC; v_call: TRBV10-2; d_call: TRBD1; j_call: TRBJ2-7; clone_size: once
cdr3_aa: CASSQGLRNHEQFF; cdr3_nt: TGTGCCAGCTCACAGGGACTTCGGAACCATGAGCAGTTCTTC; v_call: TRBV18; d_call: .; j_call: TRBJ2-1; clone_size: .
cdr3_aa: CAWSGGQGAAGELFF; cdr3_nt: TGTGCCTGGAGTGGTGGGCAGGGGGCGGCCGGGGAGCTGTTTTTT; v_call: TRBV30; d_call: TRBD1; j_call: TRBJ2-2; clone_size: .
cdr3_aa: CAWSPLSSYNSPLHF; cdr3_nt: TGTGCCTGGAGTCCCTTGAGCTCCTATAATTCACCCCTCCACTTT; v_call: TRBV30; d_call: .; j_call: TRBJ1-6; clone_size: .
cdr3_aa: CASKSSGNTIYF; cdr3_nt: TGCGCCAGCAAGAGCTCTGGAAACACCATATATTTT; v_call: TRBV5-1; d_call: .; j_call: TRBJ1-3; clone_size: .
cdr3_aa: CASSWGLPSTDTQYF; cdr3_nt: TGCGCCAGCAGCTGGGGACTACCCAGCACAGATACGCAGTATTTT; v_call: TRBV5-1; d_call: TRBD2; j_call: TRBJ2-3; clone_size: .
cdr3_aa: CASSEEGTEGEKLFF; cdr3_nt: TGCGCCAGCAGCGAGGAGGGTACCGAAGGTGAAAAACTGTTTTTT; v_call: TRBV5-1; d_call: .; j_call: TRBJ1-4; clone_size: .
cdr3_aa: CASIPGLAVGELFF; cdr3_nt: TGTGCCAGCATCCCGGGACTAGCGGTCGGGGAGCTGTTTTTT; v_call: TRBV19; d_call: TRBD2; j_call: TRBJ2-2; clone_size: .
cdr3_aa: CAWIGSPRGLAGVGELFF; cdr3_nt: TGTGCCTGGATAGGTTCCCCGAGGGGGCTAGCGGGAGTCGGGGAGCTGTTTTTT; v_call: TRBV30; d_call: TRBD2; j_call: TRBJ2-2; clone_size: once
cdr3_aa: CASKPTQGWETQYF; cdr3_nt: TGCGCCAGCAAGCCGACGCAGGGGTGGGAGACCCAGTACTTC; v_call: TRBV5-1; d_call: .; j_call: TRBJ2-5; clone_size: .
cdr3_aa: CASRITGGGTEAFF; cdr3_nt: TGTGCCAGTAGGATAACAGGGGGAGGGACTGAAGCTTTCTTT; v_call: TRBV19; d_call: TRBD1; j_call: TRBJ1-1; clone_size: few
cdr3_aa: CASSSPTSYGYTF; cdr3_nt: TGTGCCAGCAGTTCCCCGACTAGCTATGGCTACACCTTC; v_call: TRBV6-5; d_call: .; j_call: TRBJ1-2; clone_size: .
cdr3_aa: CASSLRGYTEAFF; cdr3_nt: TGTGCCAGCAGTTTGCGGGGGTACACTGAAGCTTTCTTT; v_call: TRBV27; d_call: .; j_call: TRBJ1-1; clone_size: once
cdr3_aa: CARQGLPRTGELFF; cdr3_nt: TGTGCCAGACAGGGGCTTCCACGAACCGGGGAGCTGTTTTTT; v_call: TRBV2; d_call: TRBD1; j_call: TRBJ2-2; clone_size: .
cdr3_aa: CASSLPSGDPQETQYF; cdr3_nt: TGCGCCAGCAGTCTCCCTAGCGGGGACCCCCAAGAGACCCAGTACTTC; v_call: TRBV23-1; d_call: TRBD2; j_call: TRBJ2-5; clone_size: once
cdr3_aa: CASSGGRGRRNTEAFF; cdr3_nt: TGTGCCAGTTCAGGTGGCAGGGGGCGAAGGAACACTGAAGCTTTCTTT; v_call: TRBV5-6; d_call: TRBD1; j_call: TRBJ1-1; clone_size: .
cdr3_aa: CASSLAVGSGEKLFF; cdr3_nt: TGCGCCAGCAGCTTGGCCGTAGGGTCGGGAGAAAAACTGTTTTTT; v_call: TRBV5-1; d_call: .; j_call: TRBJ1-4; clone_size: .
cdr3_aa: CASSPVRETQYF; cdr3_nt: TGTGCCAGCTCACCAGTCCGAGAGACCCAGTACTTC; v_call: TRBV18; d_call: .; j_call: TRBJ2-5; clone_size: .
cdr3_aa: CASSQGQRNGYTF; cdr3_nt: TGTGCCAGCAGCCAGGGACAGAGGAACGGCTACACCTTC; v_call: TRBV12-3/TRBV12-4; d_call: TRBD1; j_call: TRBJ1-2; clone_size: .
cdr3_aa: CASSPHTAAYGYTF; cdr3_nt: TGTGCCAGCAGTCCCCATACAGCCGCCTATGGCTACACCTTC; v_call: TRBV27; d_call: .; j_call: TRBJ1-2; clone_size: once
cdr3_aa: CATSSVSGTGELFF; cdr3_nt: TGTGCCACCAGCAGTGTGAGCGGCACCGGGGAGCTGTTTTTT; v_call: TRBV15; d_call: .; j_call: TRBJ2-2; clone_size: .
cdr3_aa: CAIRVRDRDEQYF; cdr3_nt: TGTGCCATCAGAGTCCGGGACAGGGACGAGCAGTACTTC; v_call: TRBV10-3; d_call: TRBD1; j_call: TRBJ2-7; clone_size: .
cdr3_aa: CASSPAGQPRVYNEQFF; cdr3_nt: TGTGCCAGCAGCCCCGCCGGACAGCCCAGGGTCTACAATGAGCAGTTCTTC; v_call: TRBV7-6; d_call: .; j_call: TRBJ2-1; clone_size: .
cdr3_aa: CASSPPATIDIQYF; cdr3_nt: TGTGCCAGCTCACCACCGGCGACAATAGACATTCAGTACTTC; v_call: TRBV18; d_call: .; j_call: TRBJ2-4; clone_size: .
cdr3_aa: CASSIQAGVPSEQFF; cdr3_nt: TGTGCCAGTAGTATTCAGGCGGGAGTCCCTAGTGAGCAGTTCTTC; v_call: TRBV19; d_call: TRBD2; j_call: TRBJ2-1; clone_size: .
cdr3_aa: CASSITDRGEGPQHF; cdr3_nt: TGTGCCAGTAGTATCACCGACAGGGGGGAGGGGCCCCAGCATTTT; v_call: TRBV19; d_call: TRBD1; j_call: TRBJ1-5; clone_size: .
cdr3_aa: CARGTWGLNTEAFF; cdr3_nt: TGTGCCAGAGGGACTTGGGGTTTGAACACTGAAGCTTTCTTT; v_call: TRBV21-1; d_call: .; j_call: TRBJ1-1; clone_size: .
cdr3_aa: CASSPTDRDSPLHF; cdr3_nt: TGTGCCAGCTCACCGACGGACAGGGACTCACCCCTCCACTTT; v_call: TRBV18; d_call: TRBD1; j_call: TRBJ1-6; clone_size: .
cdr3_aa: CASTAWTGGAYEQYF; cdr3_nt: TGTGCCAGCACGGCATGGACAGGGGGCGCGTACGAGCAGTACTTC; v_call: TRBV18; d_call: TRBD1; j_call: TRBJ2-7; clone_size: once
cdr3_aa: CASSVDTGTDLSEQYF; cdr3_nt: TGTGCCAGCAGTGTAGATACAGGGACGGACCTCTCCGAGCAGTACTTC; v_call: TRBV25-1; d_call: .; j_call: TRBJ2-7; clone_size: few
cdr3_aa: CASSLSGYQPQHF; cdr3_nt: TGTGCCAGCTCCCTATCCGGTTATCAGCCCCAGCATTTT; v_call: TRBV18; d_call: .; j_call: TRBJ1-5; clone_size: .
cdr3_aa: CASSPTRNEQFF; cdr3_nt: TGTGCCAGCAGTCCCACCAGGAATGAGCAGTTCTTC; v_call: TRBV12-3/TRBV12-4; d_call: .; j_call: TRBJ2-1; clone_size: .
cdr3_aa: CASSQDGTGDYEQYF; cdr3_nt: TGTGCCAGCAGCCAAGATGGGACAGGCGACTACGAGCAGTACTTC; v_call: TRBV3-1/TRBV3-2; d_call: TRBD1; j_call: TRBJ2-7; clone_size: .
cdr3_aa: CASSPRASGGLRTDTQYF; cdr3_nt: TGTGCCAGCTCACCAAGGGCTAGCGGGGGCCTACGCACAGATACGCAGTATTTT; v_call: TRBV18; d_call: TRBD2; j_call: TRBJ2-3; clone_size: .
cdr3_aa: CASSLAWGGGTDTQYF; cdr3_nt: TGTGCCAGCAGCTTGGCCTGGGGAGGAGGCACAGATACGCAGTATTTT; v_call: TRBV5-4; d_call: .; j_call: TRBJ2-3; clone_size: .
cdr3_aa: CASSAGTSGGIDNEQFF; cdr3_nt: TGTGCCAGCAGCGCCGGGACTAGCGGGGGTATCGACAATGAGCAGTTCTTC; v_call: TRBV9; d_call: TRBD2; j_call: TRBJ2-1; clone_size: few
cdr3_aa: CAWSVRGRGHQPQHF; cdr3_nt: TGTGCCTGGAGTGTAAGGGGCAGGGGGCATCAGCCCCAGCATTTT; v_call: TRBV30; d_call: TRBD1; j_call: TRBJ1-5; clone_size: .
cdr3_aa: CASRAQGAHGYTF; cdr3_nt: TGTGCCAGCAGGGCACAGGGGGCCCATGGCTACACCTTC; v_call: TRBV2; d_call: TRBD1; j_call: TRBJ1-2; clone_size: .
cdr3_aa: CASSQAGLGQPQHF; cdr3_nt: TGTGCCAGCAGCCAAGCAGGGTTGGGTCAGCCCCAGCATTTT; v_call: TRBV3-1/TRBV3-2; d_call: .; j_call: TRBJ1-5; clone_size: .
cdr3_aa: CASSRQEYVYGYTF; cdr3_nt: TGTGCCAGCAGTCGACAGGAATACGTCTATGGCTACACCTTC; v_call: TRBV2; d_call: .; j_call: TRBJ1-2; clone_size: .
cdr3_aa: CASRFGLAGSDTQYF; cdr3_nt: TGCGCCAGCCGCTTCGGACTAGCGGGGTCAGATACGCAGTATTTT; v_call: TRBV5-1; d_call: TRBD2; j_call: TRBJ2-3; clone_size: .
cdr3_aa: CASSTASSYNSPLHF; cdr3_nt: TGTGCCAGTAGTACTGCCAGCTCCTATAATTCACCCCTCCACTTT; v_call: TRBV19; d_call: .; j_call: TRBJ1-6; clone_size: once